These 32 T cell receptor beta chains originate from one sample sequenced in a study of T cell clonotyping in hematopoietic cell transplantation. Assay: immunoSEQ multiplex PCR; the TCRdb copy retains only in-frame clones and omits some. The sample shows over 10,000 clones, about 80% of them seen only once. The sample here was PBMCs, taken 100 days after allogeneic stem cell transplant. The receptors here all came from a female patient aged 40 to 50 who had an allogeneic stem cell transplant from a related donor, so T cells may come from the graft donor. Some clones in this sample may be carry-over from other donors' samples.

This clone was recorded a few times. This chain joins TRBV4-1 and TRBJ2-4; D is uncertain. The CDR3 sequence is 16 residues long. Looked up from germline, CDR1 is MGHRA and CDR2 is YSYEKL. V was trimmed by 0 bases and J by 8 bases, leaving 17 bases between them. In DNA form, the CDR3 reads TGCGCCAGCAGCCAAGAGCCAGTTCAGGTCTATGACATTCAGTACTTC. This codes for CASSQEPVQVYDIQYF.

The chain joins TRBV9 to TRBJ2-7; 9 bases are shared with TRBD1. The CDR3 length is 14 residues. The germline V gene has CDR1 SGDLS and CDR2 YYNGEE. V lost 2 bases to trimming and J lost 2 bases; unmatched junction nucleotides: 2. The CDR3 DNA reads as TGTGCCAGCAGCGTGGGACAGGGCACCTACGAGCAGTACTTC. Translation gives CASSVGQGTYEQYF.

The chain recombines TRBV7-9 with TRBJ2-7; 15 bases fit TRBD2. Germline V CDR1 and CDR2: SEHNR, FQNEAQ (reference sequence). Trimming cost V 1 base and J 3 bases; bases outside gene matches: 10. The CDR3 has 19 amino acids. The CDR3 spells CASSLEGLAGGPLGYEQYF. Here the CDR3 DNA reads TGTGCCAGCAGCTTAGAAGGACTAGCGGGGGGGCCGTTAGGCTACGAGCAGTACTTC.

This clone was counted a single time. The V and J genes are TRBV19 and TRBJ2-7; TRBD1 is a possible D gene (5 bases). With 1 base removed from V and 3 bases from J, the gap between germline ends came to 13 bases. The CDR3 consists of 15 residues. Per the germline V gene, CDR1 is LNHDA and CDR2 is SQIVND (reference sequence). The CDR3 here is CASSIAMERGYEQYF. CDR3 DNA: TGTGCCAGTAGTATAGCGATGGAAAGGGGCTACGAGCAGTACTTC.

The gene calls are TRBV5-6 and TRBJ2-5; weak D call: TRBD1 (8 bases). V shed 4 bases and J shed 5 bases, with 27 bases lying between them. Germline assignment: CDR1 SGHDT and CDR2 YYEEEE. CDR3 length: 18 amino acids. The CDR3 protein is CASSIIGKFGQGGETQYF. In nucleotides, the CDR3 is TGTGCCAGCAGCATAATTGGGAAATTCGGACAGGGAGGGGAGACCCAGTACTTC. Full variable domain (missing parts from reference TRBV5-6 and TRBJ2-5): DAGVTQSPTHLIKTRGQQVTLRCSPKSGHDTVSWYQQALGQGPQFIFQYYEEEERQRGNFPDRFSGHQFPNYSSELNVNALLLGDSALYLCASSIIGKFGQGGETQYFGPGTRLLVL.

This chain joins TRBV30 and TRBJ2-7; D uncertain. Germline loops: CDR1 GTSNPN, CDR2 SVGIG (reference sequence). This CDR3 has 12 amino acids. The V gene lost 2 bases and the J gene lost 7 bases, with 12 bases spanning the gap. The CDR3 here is CAWSPTLGEQYF. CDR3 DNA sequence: TGTGCCTGGAGTCCAACCCTCGGGGAGCAGTACTTC.

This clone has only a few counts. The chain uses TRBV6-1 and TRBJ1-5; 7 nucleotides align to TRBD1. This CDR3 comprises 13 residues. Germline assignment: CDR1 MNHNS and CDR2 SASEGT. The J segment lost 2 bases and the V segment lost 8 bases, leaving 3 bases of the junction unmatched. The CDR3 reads CASGGGGNQPQHF. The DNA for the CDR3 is TGTGCCAGCGGAGGGGGCGGCAATCAGCCCCAGCATTTT.

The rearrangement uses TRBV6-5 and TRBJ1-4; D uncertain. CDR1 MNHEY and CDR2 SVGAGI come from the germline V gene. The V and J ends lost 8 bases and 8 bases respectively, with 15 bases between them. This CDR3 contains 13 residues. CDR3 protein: CASGSGSLEKLFF. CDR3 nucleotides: TGTGCCAGCGGGTCAGGAAGTTTAGAAAAACTGTTTTTT.

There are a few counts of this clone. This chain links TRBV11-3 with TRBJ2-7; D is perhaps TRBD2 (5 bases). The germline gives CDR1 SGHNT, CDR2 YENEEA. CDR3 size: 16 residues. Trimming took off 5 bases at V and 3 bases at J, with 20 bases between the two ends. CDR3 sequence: CASSLAPASWNYEQYF. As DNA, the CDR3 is TGTGCCAGCAGCCTCGCCCCCGCTAGCTGGAACTACGAGCAGTACTTC.

The CDR3 DNA follows: TGTGCCAGCAAGAACGCCGTTGGGGTGAACACTGAAGCTTTCTTT. It is translated as CASKNAVGVNTEAFF. The V call is TRBV6-6, the J call TRBJ1-1, with D unresolved. CDR3 length: 15 residues. From germline, CDR1 is MNHNY and CDR2 SVGAGI (reference sequence). Trimming pared 7 bases from V and 0 bases from J, leaving 15 bases between.

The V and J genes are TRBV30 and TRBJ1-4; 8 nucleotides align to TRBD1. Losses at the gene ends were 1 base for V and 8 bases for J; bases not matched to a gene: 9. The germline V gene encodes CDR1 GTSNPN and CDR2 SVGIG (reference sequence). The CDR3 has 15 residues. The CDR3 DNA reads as TGTGCCTGGAGTGATCAGGGGGCGCGAATGGAAAAACTGTTTTTT. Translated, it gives CAWSDQGARMEKLFF.

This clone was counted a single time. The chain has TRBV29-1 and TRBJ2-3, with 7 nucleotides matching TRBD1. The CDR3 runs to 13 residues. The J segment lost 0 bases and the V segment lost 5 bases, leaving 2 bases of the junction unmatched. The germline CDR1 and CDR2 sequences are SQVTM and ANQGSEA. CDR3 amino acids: CSVRQGSTDTQYF. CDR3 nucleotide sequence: TGCAGCGTTAGACAGGGTAGCACAGATACGCAGTATTTT.

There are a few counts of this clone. CDR3 DNA: TGTGCCAGCAGTGAAGGGACTAGCGGGGATGAGCAGTTCTTC. Protein: CASSEGTSGDEQFF. V usage is TRBV6-4 and J usage is TRBJ2-1; 13 positions agree with TRBD2. The trim removed 3 bases at V and 8 bases at J, leaving 1 base unmatched. From germline, CDR1 is MRHNA and CDR2 SNTAGT. The CDR3 has 14 amino acids.

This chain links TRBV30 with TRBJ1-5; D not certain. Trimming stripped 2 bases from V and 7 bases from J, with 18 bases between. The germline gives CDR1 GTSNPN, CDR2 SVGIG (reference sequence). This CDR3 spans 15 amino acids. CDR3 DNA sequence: TGTGCCTGGAGTCCCGAGACCACACCGGGGCAGCCCCAGCATTTT. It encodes CAWSPETTPGQPQHF.

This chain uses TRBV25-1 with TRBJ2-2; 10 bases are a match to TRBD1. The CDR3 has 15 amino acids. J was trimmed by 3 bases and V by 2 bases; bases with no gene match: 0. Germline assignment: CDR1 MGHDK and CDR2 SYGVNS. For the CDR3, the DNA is TGTGCCAGCAGTGAAGGGACAGGGGACACCGGGGAGCTGTTTTTT. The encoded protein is CASSEGTGDTGELFF.

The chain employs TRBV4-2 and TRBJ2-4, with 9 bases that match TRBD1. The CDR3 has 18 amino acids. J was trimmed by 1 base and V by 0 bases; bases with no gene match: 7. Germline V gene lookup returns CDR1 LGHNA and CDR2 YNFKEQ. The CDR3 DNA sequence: TGTGCCAGCAGCCAAGAGCCACCGGGACAGGGTGCCAAAAACATTCAGTACTTC. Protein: CASSQEPPGQGAKNIQYF.

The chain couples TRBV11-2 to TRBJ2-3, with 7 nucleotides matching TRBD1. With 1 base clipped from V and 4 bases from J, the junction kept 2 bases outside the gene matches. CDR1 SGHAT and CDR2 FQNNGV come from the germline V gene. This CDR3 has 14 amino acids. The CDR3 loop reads CASSLGDRPDTQYF. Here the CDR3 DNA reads TGTGCCAGCAGCTTAGGGGACAGACCAGATACGCAGTATTTT.

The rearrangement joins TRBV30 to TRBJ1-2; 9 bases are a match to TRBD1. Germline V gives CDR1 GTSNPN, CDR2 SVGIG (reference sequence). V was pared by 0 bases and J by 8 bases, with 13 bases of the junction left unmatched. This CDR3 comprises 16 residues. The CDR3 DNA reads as TGTGCCTGGAGTGTACGCACAGGGGGCGCGGGTGCCGGCTACACCTTC. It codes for CAWSVRTGGAGAGYTF.

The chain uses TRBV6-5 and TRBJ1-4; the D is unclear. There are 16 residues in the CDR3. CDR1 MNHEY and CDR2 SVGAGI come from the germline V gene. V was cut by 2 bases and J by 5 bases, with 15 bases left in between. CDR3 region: CASSYASGRVNEKLFF. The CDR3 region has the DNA TGTGCCAGCAGTTACGCATCCGGGCGGGTGAATGAAAAACTGTTTTTT.

Here the CDR3 reads CASGELASYEQYF. Here the CDR3 DNA reads TGTGCCAGCGGAGAGCTAGCCAGCTACGAGCAGTACTTC. This sequence joins TRBV6-6 and TRBJ2-7; D perhaps matches TRBD2 (5 bases). Trimming cost V 8 bases and J 3 bases, with 14 bases left between them. This CDR3 spans 13 amino acids. Germline CDR1 MNHNY, CDR2 SVGAGI (reference sequence).

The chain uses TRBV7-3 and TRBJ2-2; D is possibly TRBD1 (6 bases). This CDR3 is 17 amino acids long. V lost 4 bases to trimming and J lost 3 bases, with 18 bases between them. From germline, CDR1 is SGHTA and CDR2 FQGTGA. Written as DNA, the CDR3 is TGTGCCAGCAGCTCAAGTTTGGACAGCCTGTACACCGGGGAGCTGTTTTTT. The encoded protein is CASSSSLDSLYTGELFF.

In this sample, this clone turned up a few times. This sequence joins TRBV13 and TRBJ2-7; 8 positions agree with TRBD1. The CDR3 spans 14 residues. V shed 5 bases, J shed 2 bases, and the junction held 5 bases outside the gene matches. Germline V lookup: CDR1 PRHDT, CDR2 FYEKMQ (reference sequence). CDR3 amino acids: CASSPETGAYEQYF. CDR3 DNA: TGTGCCAGCAGCCCCGAGACAGGGGCCTACGAGCAGTACTTC.

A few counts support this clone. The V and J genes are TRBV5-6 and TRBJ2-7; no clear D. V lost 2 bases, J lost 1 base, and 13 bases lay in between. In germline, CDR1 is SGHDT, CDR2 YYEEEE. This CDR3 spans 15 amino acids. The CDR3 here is CASSFSPAPSYEQYF. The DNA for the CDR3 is TGTGCCAGCAGCTTTAGTCCAGCACCATCCTACGAGCAGTACTTC.

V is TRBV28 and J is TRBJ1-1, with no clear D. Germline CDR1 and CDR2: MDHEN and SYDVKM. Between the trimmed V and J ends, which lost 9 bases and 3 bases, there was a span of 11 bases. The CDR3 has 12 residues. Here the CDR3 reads CASGQLDTEAFF. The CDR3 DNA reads TGTGCCAGTGGTCAATTGGACACTGAAGCTTTCTTT.

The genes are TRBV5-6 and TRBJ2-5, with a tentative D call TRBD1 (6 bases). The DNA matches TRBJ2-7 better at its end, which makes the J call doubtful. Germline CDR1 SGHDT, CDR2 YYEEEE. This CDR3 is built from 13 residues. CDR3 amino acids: CASSGDIFYEQYF. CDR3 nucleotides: TGTGCCAGCAGCGGGGACATCTTCTACGAGCAGTACTTC.

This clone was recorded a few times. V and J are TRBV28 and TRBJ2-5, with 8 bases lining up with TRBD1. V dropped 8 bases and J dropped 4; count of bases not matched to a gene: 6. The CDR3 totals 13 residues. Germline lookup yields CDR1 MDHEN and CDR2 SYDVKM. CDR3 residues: CASDTGGPETQYF. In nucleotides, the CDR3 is TGTGCCAGCGATACAGGGGGACCAGAGACCCAGTACTTC. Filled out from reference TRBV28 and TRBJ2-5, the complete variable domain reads DVKVTQSSRYLVKRTGEKVFLECVQDMDHENMFWYRQDPGLGLRLIYFSYDVKMKEKGDIPEGYSVSREKKERFSLILESASTNQTSMYLCASDTGGPETQYFGPGTRLLVL.

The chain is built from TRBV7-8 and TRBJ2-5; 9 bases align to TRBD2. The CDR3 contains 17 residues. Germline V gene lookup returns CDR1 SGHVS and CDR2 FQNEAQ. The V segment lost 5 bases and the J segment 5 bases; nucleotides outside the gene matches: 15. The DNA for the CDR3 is TGTGCCAGCAGCCCCCGAGGGGCGGGGGGGTTGGGGGAGACCCAGTACTTC. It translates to CASSPRGAGGLGETQYF.

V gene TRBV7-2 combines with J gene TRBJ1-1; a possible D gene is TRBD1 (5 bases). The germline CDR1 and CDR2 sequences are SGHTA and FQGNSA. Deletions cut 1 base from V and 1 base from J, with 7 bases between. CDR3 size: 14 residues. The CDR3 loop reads CASSLGDRNTEAFF. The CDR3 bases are TGTGCCAGCAGCTTAGGAGACAGGAACACTGAAGCTTTCTTT.

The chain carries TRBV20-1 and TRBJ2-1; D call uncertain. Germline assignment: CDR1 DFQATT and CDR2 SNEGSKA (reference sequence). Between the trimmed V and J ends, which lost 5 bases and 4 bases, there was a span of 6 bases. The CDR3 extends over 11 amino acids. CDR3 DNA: TGCAGTGCTGACGGATACAATGAGCAGTTCTTC. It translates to CSADGYNEQFF.

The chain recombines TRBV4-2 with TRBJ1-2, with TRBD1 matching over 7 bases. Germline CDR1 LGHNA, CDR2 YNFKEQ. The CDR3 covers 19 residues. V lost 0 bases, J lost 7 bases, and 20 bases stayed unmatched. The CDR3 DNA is TGTGCCAGCAGCCAAGATCGCGGGGCCGACAGGGTAGGTCATCGTGGCTACACCTTC. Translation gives CASSQDRGADRVGHRGYTF.

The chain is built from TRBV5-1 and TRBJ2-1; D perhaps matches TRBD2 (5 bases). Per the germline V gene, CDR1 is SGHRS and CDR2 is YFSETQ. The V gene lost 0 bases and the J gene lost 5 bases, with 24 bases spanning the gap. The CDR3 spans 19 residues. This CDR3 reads CASSLVPSSSRMNHNEQFF. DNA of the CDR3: TGCGCCAGCAGCTTGGTTCCCTCTAGCTCACGTATGAATCACAATGAGCAGTTCTTC.

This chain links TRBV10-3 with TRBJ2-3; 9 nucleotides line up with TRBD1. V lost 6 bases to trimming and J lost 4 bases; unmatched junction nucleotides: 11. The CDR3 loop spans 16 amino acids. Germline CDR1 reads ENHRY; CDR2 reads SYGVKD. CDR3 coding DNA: TGTGCCATCAGGAGGGTACAGGGGGCGTCTGCAGATACGCAGTATTTT. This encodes CAIRRVQGASADTQYF.